This entry features one T cell receptor (beta chain) sequence. This specimen belongs to a study of blood T cell repertoires in COVID-19. Study-level information: Specimens from acute and convalescent COVID-19 originated in the United States, Italy and Spain. The cDNA or gDNA used as material had been derived from T cells, B-cell-depleted T cells, or PBMCs.

In the source study's methods: Reference gene primer amplification gave nucleated cell count estimates. Sequenced by immunoSEQ multiplex PCR; TCRdb stores in-frame clones only, minus some. V, J and clone size were drawn from that table, and D and trimming were deduced from the DNA. The sample carries about 210,000 clones, 80% to 90% recorded once. CDR1 is MDHEN, CDR2 SYDVKM, per germline. Trimming took 7 bases from V and 3 from J, leaving 21 bases between them. The CDR3 has 16 residues. This rearrangement joins TRBV28 to TRBJ1-2; unclear D gene. The clonotype was recovered from a man aged 35 to 55 with acute or convalescent COVID-19. The sample consisted of peripheral blood. The CDR3 sequence: CASNPLPGGLHYGYTF. In DNA, the CDR3 is TGTGCCAGCAACCCCCTCCCGGGTGGATTGCACTATGGCTACACCTTC.